This T cell receptor (beta chain) was found in a study of cytomegalovirus exposure and HLA in healthy donors. Per the germline V gene, CDR1 is MNHEY and CDR2 is SMNVEV (reference sequence). This CDR3 spans 14 amino acids. Losses at the gene ends were 7 bases for V and 5 bases for J; bases not matched to a gene: 7. Both 60 Vbeta primers and 13 Jbeta primers went into the PCR. TCRdb's table, derived via immunoSEQ multiplex PCR, lists solely in-frame clones and lacks some. The sample yields fewer than 120,000 clones, roughly 84% seen once. The specimen sequenced was PBMCs. The sequence derives from a man aged 25 to 45 in good health and CMV-seropositive. This chain uses TRBV27 with TRBJ2-3; 9 nucleotides line up with TRBD2. This CDR3 reads CASMERGARDTQYF. In nucleotides, the CDR3 is TGTGCCAGCATGGAGCGGGGGGCCCGAGATACGCAGTATTTT.